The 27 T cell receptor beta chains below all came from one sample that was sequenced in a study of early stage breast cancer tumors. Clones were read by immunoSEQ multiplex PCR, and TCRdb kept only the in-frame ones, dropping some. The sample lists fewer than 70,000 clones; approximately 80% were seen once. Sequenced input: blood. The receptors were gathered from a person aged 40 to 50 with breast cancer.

The CDR3 DNA follows: TGTGCCAGCAGTCACGACAGGGATTCGCGCGAGCAGTACTTC. Translation gives CASSHDRDSREQYF. V and J are TRBV6-5 and TRBJ2-7; 7 bases fit TRBD1. Germline V CDR1 and CDR2: MNHEY, SVGAGI. The CDR3 sequence is 14 residues long. The V and J ends lost 5 bases and 6 bases, in that order; junction bases with no gene match: 10.

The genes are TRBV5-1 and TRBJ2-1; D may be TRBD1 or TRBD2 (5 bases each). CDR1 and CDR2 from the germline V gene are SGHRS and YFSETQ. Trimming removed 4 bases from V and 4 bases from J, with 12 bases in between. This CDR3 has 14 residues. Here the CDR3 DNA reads TGCGCCAGCAGCCGTATGGGGGTTTACAATGAGCAGTTCTTC. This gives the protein CASSRMGVYNEQFF.

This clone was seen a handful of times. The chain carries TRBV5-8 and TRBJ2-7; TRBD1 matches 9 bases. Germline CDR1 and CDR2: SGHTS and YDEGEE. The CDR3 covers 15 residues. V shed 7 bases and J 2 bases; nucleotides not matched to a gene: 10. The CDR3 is CASQRMGQGAYEQYF. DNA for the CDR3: TGTGCCAGCCAAAGGATGGGACAGGGAGCCTACGAGCAGTACTTC.

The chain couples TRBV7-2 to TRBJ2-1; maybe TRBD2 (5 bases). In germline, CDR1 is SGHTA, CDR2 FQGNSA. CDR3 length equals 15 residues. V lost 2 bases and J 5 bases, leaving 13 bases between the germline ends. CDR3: CASSLRQWTDNEQFF. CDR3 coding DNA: TGTGCCAGCAGCTTACGGCAGTGGACTGACAATGAGCAGTTCTTC.

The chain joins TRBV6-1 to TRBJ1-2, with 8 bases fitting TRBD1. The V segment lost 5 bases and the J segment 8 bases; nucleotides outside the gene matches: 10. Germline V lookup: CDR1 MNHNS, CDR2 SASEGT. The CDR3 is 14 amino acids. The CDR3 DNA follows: TGTGCCAGCAGTTTCGGGACACAGGGGGGAGGCTACACCTTC. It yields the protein CASSFGTQGGGYTF.

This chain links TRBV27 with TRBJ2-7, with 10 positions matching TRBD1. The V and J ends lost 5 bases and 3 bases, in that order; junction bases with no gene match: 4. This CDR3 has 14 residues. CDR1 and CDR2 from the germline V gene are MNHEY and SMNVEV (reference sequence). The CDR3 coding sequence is TGTGCCAGCAGTCAGGGACAGGGGTTCTACGAGCAGTACTTC. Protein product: CASSQGQGFYEQYF.

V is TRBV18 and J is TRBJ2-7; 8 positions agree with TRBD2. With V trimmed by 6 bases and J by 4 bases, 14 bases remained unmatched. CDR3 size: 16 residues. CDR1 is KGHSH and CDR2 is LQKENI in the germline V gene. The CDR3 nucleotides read TGTGCCAGCTCCCCTCGGCCAAGCGGGAGTTCATACGAGCAGTACTTC. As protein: CASSPRPSGSSYEQYF.

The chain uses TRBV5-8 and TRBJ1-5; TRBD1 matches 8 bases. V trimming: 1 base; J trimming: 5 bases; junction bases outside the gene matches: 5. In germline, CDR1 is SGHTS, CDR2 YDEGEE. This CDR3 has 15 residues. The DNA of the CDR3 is TGTGCCAGCAGCTTGAACGGCAGGGGGCATCAGCCCCAGCATTTT. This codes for CASSLNGRGHQPQHF.

CDR3 residues: CASSFTENTEAFF. As DNA, the CDR3 is TGTGCCAGCAGCTTTACAGAGAACACTGAAGCTTTCTTT. The J gene is TRBJ1-1, the V gene TRBV7-9; no definite D call. Trimming took 3 bases from V and 1 from J, leaving 6 bases between them. The CDR3 sequence is 13 residues long. In germline, CDR1 is SEHNR, CDR2 FQNEAQ (reference sequence).

The CDR3 nucleotides read TGTGCCAGCAGTTACTCAAACAGCTCCCCTTATGGCTACACCTTC. This translates into CASSYSNSSPYGYTF. The rearrangement links TRBV6-5 to TRBJ1-2; no clear D. The CDR3 is 15 amino acids. V was clipped by 0 bases and J by 5 bases, with 13 bases between them. Germline values: CDR1 MNHEY, CDR2 SVGAGI.

The CDR3 sequence is CASSLGGTVGTDTQYF. As DNA, the CDR3 is TGTGCCAGCAGCTTGGGGGGGACGGTCGGCACAGATACGCAGTATTTT. V and J are TRBV5-4 and TRBJ2-3; either TRBD1 or TRBD2 may supply D (5 bases each). There are 16 residues in the CDR3. Germline V gives CDR1 SGHNT, CDR2 YYREEE (reference sequence). Trimming took 0 bases from V and 1 from J, leaving 12 bases between them.

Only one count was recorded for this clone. The CDR3 loop is CASSAENEKLFF. Here the CDR3 DNA reads TGCGCCAGCAGTGCAGAAAATGAAAAACTGTTTTTT. This rearrangement joins TRBV10-2 to TRBJ1-4; D is undetermined. Trimming cost V 4 bases and J 5 bases, with 5 bases left between them. Germline V gene data show CDR1 as WSHSY and CDR2 as SAAADI. The CDR3 totals 12 residues.

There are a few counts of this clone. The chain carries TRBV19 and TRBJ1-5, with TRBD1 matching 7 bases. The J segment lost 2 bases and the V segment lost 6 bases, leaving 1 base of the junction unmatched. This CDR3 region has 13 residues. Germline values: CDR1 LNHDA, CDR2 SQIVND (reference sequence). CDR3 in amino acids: CASRTGGNQPQHF. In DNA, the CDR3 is TGTGCCAGTAGAACAGGGGGCAATCAGCCCCAGCATTTT.

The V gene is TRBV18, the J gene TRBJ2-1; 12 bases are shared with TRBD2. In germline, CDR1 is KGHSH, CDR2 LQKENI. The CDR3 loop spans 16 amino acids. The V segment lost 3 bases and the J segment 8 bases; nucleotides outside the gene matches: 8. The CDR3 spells CASSPAGTSGLDEQFF. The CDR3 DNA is TGTGCCAGCTCACCCGCCGGGACTAGCGGGTTGGATGAGCAGTTCTTC.

CDR3 nucleotide sequence: TGTGCCAGCAGCAACGGTCATCTCTCTGGAAACACCATATATTTT. This encodes CASSNGHLSGNTIYF. The V and J genes are TRBV14 and TRBJ1-3, with D hard to call. The V end was cut by 5 bases, the J end by 0 bases, with 11 bases between. CDR3 size: 15 residues. CDR1 is SGHDN and CDR2 is FVKESK in the germline V gene.

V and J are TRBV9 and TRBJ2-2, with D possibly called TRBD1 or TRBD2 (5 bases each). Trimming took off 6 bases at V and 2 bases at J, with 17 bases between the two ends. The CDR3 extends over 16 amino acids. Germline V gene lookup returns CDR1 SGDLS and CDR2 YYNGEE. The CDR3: CASTLEGHPNTGELFF. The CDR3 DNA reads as TGTGCCAGCACCTTAGAGGGGCATCCCAACACCGGGGAGCTGTTTTTT.

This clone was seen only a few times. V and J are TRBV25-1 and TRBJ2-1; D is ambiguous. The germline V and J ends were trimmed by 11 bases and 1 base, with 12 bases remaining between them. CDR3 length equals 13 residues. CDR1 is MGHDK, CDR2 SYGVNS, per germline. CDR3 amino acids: CASQSRSYNEQFF. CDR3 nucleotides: TGTGCCTCCCAGAGCCGTTCCTACAATGAGCAGTTCTTC.

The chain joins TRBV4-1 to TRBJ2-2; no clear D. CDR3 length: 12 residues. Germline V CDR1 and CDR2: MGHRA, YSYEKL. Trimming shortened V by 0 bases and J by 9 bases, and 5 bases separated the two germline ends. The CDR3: CASSQDRRELFF. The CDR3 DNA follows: TGCGCCAGCAGCCAAGATCGGCGGGAGCTGTTTTTT.

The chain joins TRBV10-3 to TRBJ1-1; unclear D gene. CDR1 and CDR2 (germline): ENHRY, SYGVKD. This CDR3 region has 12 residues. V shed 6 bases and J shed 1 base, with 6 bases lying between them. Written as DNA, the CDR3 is TGTGCCATCAGGTCAGGGAACACTGAAGCTTTCTTT. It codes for CAIRSGNTEAFF.

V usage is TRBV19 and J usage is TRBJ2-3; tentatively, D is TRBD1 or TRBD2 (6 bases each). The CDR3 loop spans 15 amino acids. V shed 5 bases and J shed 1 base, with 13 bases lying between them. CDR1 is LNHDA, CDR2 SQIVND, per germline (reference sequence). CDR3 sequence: CASSEGGEGTDTQYF. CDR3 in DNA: TGTGCCAGTAGTGAGGGGGGTGAGGGCACAGATACGCAGTATTTT.

This chain's CDR3 is CASSDRGWKTDTQYF. CDR3 nucleotide sequence: TGTGCCAGCAGCGACAGGGGTTGGAAGACAGATACGCAGTATTTT. V and J are TRBV9 and TRBJ2-3, with 7 bases matching TRBD1. V was pared by 3 bases and J by 3 bases, with 7 bases of the junction left unmatched. Germline V gene lookup returns CDR1 SGDLS and CDR2 YYNGEE. CDR3 size: 15 residues.

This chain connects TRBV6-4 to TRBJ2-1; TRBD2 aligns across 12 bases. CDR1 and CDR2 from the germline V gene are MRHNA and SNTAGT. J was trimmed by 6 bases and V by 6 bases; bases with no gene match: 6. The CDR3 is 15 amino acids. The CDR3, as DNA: TGTGCCAGCAGCTTACTAGCGGGAGGCGGCAATGAGCAGTTCTTC. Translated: CASSLLAGGGNEQFF.

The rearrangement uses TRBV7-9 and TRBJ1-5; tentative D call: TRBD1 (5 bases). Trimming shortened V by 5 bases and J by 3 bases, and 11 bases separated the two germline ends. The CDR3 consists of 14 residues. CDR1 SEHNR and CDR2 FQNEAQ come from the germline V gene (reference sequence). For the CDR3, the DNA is TGTGCCAGCAGCGCAGGGTATGACAATCAGCCCCAGCATTTT. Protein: CASSAGYDNQPQHF. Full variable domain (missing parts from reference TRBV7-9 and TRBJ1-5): DTGVSQNPRHKITKRGQNVTFRCDPISEHNRLYWYRQTLGQGPEFLTYFQNEAQLEKSRLLSDRFSAERPKGSFSTLEIQRTEQGDSAMYLCASSAGYDNQPQHFGDGTRLSIL.

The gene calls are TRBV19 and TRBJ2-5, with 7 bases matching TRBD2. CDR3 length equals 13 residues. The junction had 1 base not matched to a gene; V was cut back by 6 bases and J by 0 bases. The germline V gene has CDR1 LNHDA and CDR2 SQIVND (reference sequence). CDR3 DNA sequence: TGTGCCAGTAGCGGGAGGAACCAAGAGACCCAGTACTTC. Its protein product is CASSGRNQETQYF.

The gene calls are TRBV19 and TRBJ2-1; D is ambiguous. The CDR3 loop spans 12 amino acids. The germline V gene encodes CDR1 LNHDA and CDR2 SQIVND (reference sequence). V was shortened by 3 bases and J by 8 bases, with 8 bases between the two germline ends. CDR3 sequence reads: CASSIFPYEQFF. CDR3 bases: TGTGCCAGTAGTATCTTTCCGTATGAGCAGTTCTTC.

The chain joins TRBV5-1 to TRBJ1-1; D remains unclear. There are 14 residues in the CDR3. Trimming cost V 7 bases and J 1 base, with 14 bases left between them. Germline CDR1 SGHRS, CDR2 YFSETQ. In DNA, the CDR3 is TGCGCCAGCGGGCAGTTTGAGGGGAACACTGAAGCTTTCTTT. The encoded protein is CASGQFEGNTEAFF.

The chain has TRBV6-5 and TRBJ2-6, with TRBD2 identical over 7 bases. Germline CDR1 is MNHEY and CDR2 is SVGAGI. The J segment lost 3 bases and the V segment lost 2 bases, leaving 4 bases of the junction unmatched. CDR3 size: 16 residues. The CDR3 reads CASSYGRDYGANVLTF. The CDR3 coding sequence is TGTGCCAGCAGTTACGGGAGGGATTATGGGGCCAACGTCCTGACTTTC.